This T cell receptor (beta chain) was identified in a study of blood T cell repertoires in COVID-19. As for the study in general: Acute and convalescent COVID-19 specimens originated in the United States, Italy and Spain. PBMCs, B-cell-depleted T cells, or T cells were the source of the cDNA or gDNA that made up the material.

Authors' analysis steps: Amplified reference gene primers provided the basis for estimating nucleated cell counts. Using immunoSEQ multiplex PCR, the repertoire was profiled, and TCRdb retains in-frame clones only, with some absent. That table gives V, J and clone size, and the DNA gave D and trimming. The sample lists about 140,000 clones; about 86% were seen once. The specimen sequenced was peripheral blood. The clonotype was recovered from a woman in her sixties or seventies with acute or convalescent COVID-19.

CDR3 region: CASSLGQPRGYTF. CDR3 bases: TGTGCCAGCAGCCTGGGACAGCCCAGAGGCTACACCTTC. V is TRBV4-2 and J is TRBJ1-2; 7 bases agree with TRBD1. The CDR3 has 13 amino acids. The germline gives CDR1 LGHNA, CDR2 YNFKEQ. Trimming took 4 bases from V and 8 from J; bases not matched to a gene: 7.